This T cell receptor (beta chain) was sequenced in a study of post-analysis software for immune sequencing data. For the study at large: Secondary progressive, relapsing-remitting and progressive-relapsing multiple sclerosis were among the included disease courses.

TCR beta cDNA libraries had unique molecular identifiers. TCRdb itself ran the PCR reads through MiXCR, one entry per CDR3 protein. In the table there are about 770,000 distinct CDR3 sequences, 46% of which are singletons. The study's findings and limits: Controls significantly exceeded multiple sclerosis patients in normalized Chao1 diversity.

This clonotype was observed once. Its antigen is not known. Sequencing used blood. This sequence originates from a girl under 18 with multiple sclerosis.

In DNA form, the CDR3 reads TGTGCCACCAGCAGAGATTTAGGGGATGGGCAGCCCCAGCATTTT. Translated, it gives CATSRDLGDGQPQHF. The V and J genes are TRBV15 and TRBJ1-5; D perhaps matches TRBD1 (5 bases). The germline CDR1 and CDR2 sequences are LNHNV and YYDKDF (reference sequence). The CDR3 extends over 15 amino acids. The V and J ends lost 0 bases and 7 bases respectively, with 13 bases between them.